Below are 19 T cell receptor beta chains sequenced from a single sample in a study of T-cell reconstitution after alpha-beta-depleted transplantation in children. Researchers prepared the TCRbeta library using unique molecular identifiers, the study reports. TCRdb redid the calling of the PCR reads with MiXCR, one entry per CDR3 protein. The top ten hold approximately 14% of the sample, which has roughly 90,000 distinct CDR3 sequences, 9% to 15% seen once. The starting material was PBMCs from the stem cell graft donor, obtained from the stem cell graft. These TCRs come from a human donor who donated a stem cell graft to a child with inherited bone marrow failure.

This clonotype occurred many times. V and J are TRBV7-8 and TRBJ2-7; TRBD1 matches 9 bases. CDR1 is SGHVS and CDR2 is FQNEAQ in the germline V gene. The CDR3 extends over 14 amino acids. J lost 9 bases, V lost 0 bases, and 6 bases had no gene match. Here the CDR3 reads CASSLATGGAGQYF. The CDR3 DNA reads TGTGCCAGCAGCTTAGCTACAGGGGGCGCGGGGCAGTACTTC.

The V gene is TRBV5-1, the J gene TRBJ1-2; tentative D call: TRBD1 (6 bases). The CDR3 sequence is 15 residues long. The germline V gene has CDR1 SGHRS and CDR2 YFSETQ. The V end lost 2 bases, the J end lost 4 bases, and 15 bases lay between the germline ends. The CDR3 nucleotides are TGCGCCAGCAGCTTTCAGGGGCCGACTGGCTATGGCTACACCTTC. Amino acid sequence: CASSFQGPTGYGYTF.

This clonotype came up many times. The chain recombines TRBV7-9 with TRBJ2-3, with TRBD2 matching over 9 bases. Per germline, CDR1 SEHNR and CDR2 FQNEAQ (reference sequence). The CDR3 contains 15 residues. Trimming cost V 6 bases and J 0 bases; bases outside gene matches: 4. The DNA for the CDR3 is TGTGCCAGCAGTACTAGCGGGCCCAGCACAGATACGCAGTATTTT. Encoded protein: CASSTSGPSTDTQYF.

At least ten counts were recorded for this clonotype. The chain couples TRBV20-1 to TRBJ2-7, with 9 bases aligning to TRBD1. Germline CDR1 and CDR2: DFQATT and SNEGSKA (reference sequence). The CDR3 has 14 residues. The trim removed 1 base at V and 6 bases at J, leaving 7 bases unmatched. Written as DNA, the CDR3 is TGCAGTGCTAGAGTAAGACAGGGGGTAGGCGAGCAGTACTTC. This gives the protein CSARVRQGVGEQYF.

This clonotype was recorded at least ten times. The CDR3 here is CASSPWTGVNTEAFF. DNA for the CDR3: TGTGCCAGCAGTCCCTGGACAGGGGTGAACACTGAAGCTTTCTTT. The chain carries TRBV27 and TRBJ1-1, with 9 positions matching TRBD1. Trimming removed 5 bases from V and 0 bases from J; junction bases left unmatched: 4. Per germline, CDR1 MNHEY and CDR2 SMNVEV (reference sequence). This CDR3 comprises 15 residues.

This clonotype was detected ten times or more. The chain employs TRBV5-1 and TRBJ2-1; D is undetermined. This CDR3 comprises 16 residues. Between the trimmed V and J ends, which lost 0 bases and 0 bases, there was a span of 10 bases. Germline V CDR1 and CDR2: SGHRS, YFSETQ. The CDR3 coding sequence is TGCGCCAGCAGCTTGGAGGCCGGCTTCTCCTACAATGAGCAGTTCTTC. Translating gives CASSLEAGFSYNEQFF.

This clonotype was picked up many times. This rearrangement joins TRBV25-1 to TRBJ2-7, with 7 bases aligning to TRBD1. With 5 bases clipped from V and 5 bases from J, the junction kept 9 bases outside the gene matches. Germline CDR1 is MGHDK and CDR2 is SYGVNS. The CDR3 runs to 14 residues. CDR3 sequence reads: CASSRPSTGDEQYF. CDR3 in DNA: TGTGCCAGCAGTCGACCCTCAACAGGGGACGAGCAGTACTTC.

This clonotype was observed at least ten times. The CDR3 DNA reads as TGCGCCAGCAGCTTAGGGGGCGGCGAGACCCAGTACTTC. This codes for CASSLGGGETQYF. V is TRBV5-1 and J is TRBJ2-5; 7 bases are shared with TRBD1. CDR1 and CDR2 from the germline V gene are SGHRS and YFSETQ. This CDR3 has 13 residues. The junction had 3 bases not matched to a gene; V was cut back by 2 bases and J by 5 bases. The full variable domain, in which reference TRBV5-1 and TRBJ2-5 provide the parts outside the CDR3, is KAGVTQTPRYLIKTRGQQVTLSCSPISGHRSVSWYQQTPGQGLQFLFEYFSETQRNKGNFPGRFSGRQFSNSRSEMNVSTLELGDSALYLCASSLGGGETQYFGPGTRLLVL.

This clonotype has ten or more counts. The chain couples TRBV7-9 to TRBJ2-1; weak D call: TRBD1 (6 bases). Trimming took 3 bases from V and 4 from J, leaving 13 bases between them. This CDR3 is 15 amino acids long. CDR1 and CDR2 (germline): SEHNR, FQNEAQ (reference sequence). The CDR3 coding sequence is TGTGCCAGCAGCTTTTTCCAGGGGATATACAATGAGCAGTTCTTC. Protein product: CASSFFQGIYNEQFF.

The V and J genes are TRBV12-3 or TRBV12-4 and TRBJ2-3; 14 bases agree with TRBD2. V lost 4 bases, J lost 5 bases, and 8 bases stayed unmatched. The CDR3 totals 17 residues. The CDR3 spells CASSSWTSGGRRDTQYF. CDR3 nucleotides: TGTGCCAGCAGTTCCTGGACTAGCGGGGGGCGGAGAGATACGCAGTATTTT.

This clonotype was observed many times. The chain employs TRBV27 and TRBJ2-1, with D uncertain. The length of the CDR3 is 14 residues. V was pared by 5 bases and J by 6 bases, with 14 bases between. The germline gives CDR1 MNHEY, CDR2 SMNVEV (reference sequence). This CDR3 reads CASSLRPPSNEQFF. The DNA for the CDR3 is TGTGCCAGCAGTCTTCGACCGCCAAGCAATGAGCAGTTCTTC.

This clonotype occurred many times. The chain joins TRBV4-2 to TRBJ2-1; 7 bases are shared with TRBD2. This CDR3 is built from 12 residues. Per the germline V gene, CDR1 is LGHNA and CDR2 is YNFKEQ. The V gene end was trimmed by 6 bases and the J gene end by 10 bases; junction bases not matched to a gene: 6. This chain's CDR3 is CASRPSGGEQFF. The CDR3 DNA reads TGTGCCAGCAGACCTAGCGGAGGGGAGCAGTTCTTC.

This clonotype came up many times. The chain uses TRBV3-1 and TRBJ2-7; perhaps TRBD2 as D (6 bases). Germline CDR1 reads LGHDT; CDR2 reads YNNKEL (reference sequence). This CDR3 is built from 15 residues. V was cut by 1 base and J by 3 bases, with 13 bases left in between. The CDR3 is CASSQAPGDIYEQYF. The DNA of the CDR3 is TGTGCCAGCAGCCAAGCTCCGGGGGATATCTACGAGCAGTACTTC.

This clonotype was seen more than once but under ten times. The chain employs TRBV11-2 and TRBJ2-1; possibly TRBD2 for D (6 bases). CDR1 SGHAT and CDR2 FQNNGV come from the germline V gene. Trimming removed 2 bases at V and 4 bases at J, with 9 bases between. The length of the CDR3 is 14 residues. The CDR3 DNA is TGTGCCAGCAGCTTAAGGCGGGATTACAATGAGCAGTTCTTC. This gives the protein CASSLRRDYNEQFF.

This clonotype has at least ten counts. The rearrangement links TRBV5-6 to TRBJ1-2; D ambiguous. The ends were cut back, 4 bases at V and 4 bases at J, with 17 bases in the middle. This CDR3 is 15 amino acids long. Germline V gene lookup returns CDR1 SGHDT and CDR2 YYEEEE. The CDR3 DNA reads TGTGCCAGCAGCCTGCTAACGGGAATCGGCTATGGCTACACCTTC. Translated: CASSLLTGIGYGYTF.

This clonotype was seen repeatedly, ten times or more. The chain combines TRBV2 with TRBJ2-7; D might be TRBD1 or TRBD2, each matching 5 bases. With 1 base removed from V and 0 bases from J, the gap between germline ends came to 13 bases. The CDR3 loop spans 16 amino acids. The V gene's germline CDR1 is SNHLY and CDR2 FYNNEI. CDR3 nucleotides: TGTGCCAGCAGTGAAGTGGGGACGGGGAGCTCCTACGAGCAGTACTTC. This encodes CASSEVGTGSSYEQYF.

Ten or more counts support this clonotype. The V and J genes are TRBV7-9 and TRBJ1-1; 12 bases are shared with TRBD1. Germline V CDR1 and CDR2: SEHNR, FQNEAQ (reference sequence). The CDR3 contains 17 residues. The junction had 9 bases not matched to a gene; V was cut back by 5 bases and J by 2 bases. The chain's CDR3 is CASSDPRDRGRNTEAFF. CDR3 in DNA: TGTGCCAGCAGCGACCCCCGGGACAGGGGGCGCAACACTGAAGCTTTCTTT.

This clonotype has a handful of counts. The rearrangement uses TRBV7-8 and TRBJ2-1; D is ambiguous. The CDR3 spans 13 residues. V lost 3 bases, J lost 4 bases, and 7 bases lay in between. Per germline, CDR1 SGHVS and CDR2 FQNEAQ. The CDR3 sequence is CASSLGRYNEQFF. The CDR3 DNA is TGTGCCAGCAGCTTGGGCCGGTACAATGAGCAGTTCTTC.

This clonotype was recorded at least ten times. The rearrangement uses TRBV2 and TRBJ2-2; D perhaps matches TRBD1 (5 bases). V was shortened by 6 bases and J by 5 bases, with 10 bases between the two germline ends. Looked up from germline, CDR1 is SNHLY and CDR2 is FYNNEI. The CDR3 covers 13 residues. Written as DNA, the CDR3 is TGTGCCAGCAGCCGACAGAGAACCGGGGAGCTGTTTTTT. Residues: CASSRQRTGELFF.